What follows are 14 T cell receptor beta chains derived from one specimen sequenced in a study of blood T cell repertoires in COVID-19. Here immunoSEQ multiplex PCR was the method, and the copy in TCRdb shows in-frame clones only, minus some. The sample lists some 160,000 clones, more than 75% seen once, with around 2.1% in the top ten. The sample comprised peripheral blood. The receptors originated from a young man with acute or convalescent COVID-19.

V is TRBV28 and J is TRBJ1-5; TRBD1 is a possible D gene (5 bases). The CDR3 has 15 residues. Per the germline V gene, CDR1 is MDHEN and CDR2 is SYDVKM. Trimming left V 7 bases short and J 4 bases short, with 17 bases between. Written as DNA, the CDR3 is TGTGCCAGCACGGACGTAAGGGGACTTAATCAGCCCCAGCATTTT. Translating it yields CASTDVRGLNQPQHF. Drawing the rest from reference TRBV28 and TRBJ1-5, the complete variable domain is DVKVTQSSRYLVKRTGEKVFLECVQDMDHENMFWYRQDPGLGLRLIYFSYDVKMKEKGDIPEGYSVSREKKERFSLILESASTNQTSMYLCASTDVRGLNQPQHFGDGTRLSIL.

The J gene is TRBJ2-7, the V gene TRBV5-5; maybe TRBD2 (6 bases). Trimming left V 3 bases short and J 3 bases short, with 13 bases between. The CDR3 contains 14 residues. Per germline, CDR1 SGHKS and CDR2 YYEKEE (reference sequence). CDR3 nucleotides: TGTGCCAGCAGCTCCCCGGGACTCGACTACGAGCAGTACTTC. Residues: CASSSPGLDYEQYF. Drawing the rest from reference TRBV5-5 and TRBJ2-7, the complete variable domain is DAGVTQSPTHLIKTRGQQVTLRCSPISGHKSVSWYQQVLGQGPQFIFQYYEKEERGRGNFPDRFSARQFPNYSSELNVNALLLGDSALYLCASSSPGLDYEQYFGPGTRLTVT.

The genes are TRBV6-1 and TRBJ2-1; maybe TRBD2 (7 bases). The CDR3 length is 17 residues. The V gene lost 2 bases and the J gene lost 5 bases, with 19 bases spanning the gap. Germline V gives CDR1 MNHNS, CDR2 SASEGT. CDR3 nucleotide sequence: TGTGCCAGCAGTGAATTAGGGGGACTAACTCCCCACAATGAGCAGTTCTTC. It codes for CASSELGGLTPHNEQFF.

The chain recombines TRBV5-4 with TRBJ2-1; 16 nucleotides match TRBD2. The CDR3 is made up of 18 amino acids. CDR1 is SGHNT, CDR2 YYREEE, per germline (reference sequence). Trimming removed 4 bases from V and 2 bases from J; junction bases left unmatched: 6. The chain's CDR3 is CASSLRGLAGGTYNEQFF. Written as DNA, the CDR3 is TGTGCCAGCAGCCTGCGGGGACTAGCGGGAGGGACCTACAATGAGCAGTTCTTC.

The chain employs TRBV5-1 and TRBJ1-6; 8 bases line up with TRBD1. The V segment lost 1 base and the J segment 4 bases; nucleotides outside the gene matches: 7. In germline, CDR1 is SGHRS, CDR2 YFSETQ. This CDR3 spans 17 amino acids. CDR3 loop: CASSLRQGASYNSPLHF. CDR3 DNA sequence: TGCGCCAGCAGCTTGCGGCAGGGGGCGTCTTATAATTCACCCCTCCACTTT.

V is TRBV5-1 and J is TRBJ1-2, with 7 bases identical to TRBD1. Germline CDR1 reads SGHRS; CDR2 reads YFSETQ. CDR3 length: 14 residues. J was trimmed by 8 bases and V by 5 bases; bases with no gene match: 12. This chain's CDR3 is CASREGTGAEGYTF. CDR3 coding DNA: TGCGCCAGCAGGGAAGGAACAGGGGCGGAGGGCTACACCTTC.

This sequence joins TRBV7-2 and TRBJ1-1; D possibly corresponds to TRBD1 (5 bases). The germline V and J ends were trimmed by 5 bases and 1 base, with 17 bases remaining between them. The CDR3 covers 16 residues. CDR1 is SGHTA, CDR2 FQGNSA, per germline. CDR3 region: CASSQGLLEQNTEAFF. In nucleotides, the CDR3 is TGTGCCAGCAGCCAGGGCCTTTTAGAGCAGAACACTGAAGCTTTCTTT.

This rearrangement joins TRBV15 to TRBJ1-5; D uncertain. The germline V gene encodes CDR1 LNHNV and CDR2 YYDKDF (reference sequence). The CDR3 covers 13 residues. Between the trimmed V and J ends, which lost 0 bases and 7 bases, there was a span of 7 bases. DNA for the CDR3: TGTGCCACCAGCAGAGACTCGGGGCAGCCCCAGCATTTT. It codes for CATSRDSGQPQHF. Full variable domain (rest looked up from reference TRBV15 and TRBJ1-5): DAMVIQNPRYQVTQFGKPVTLSCSQTLNHNVMYWYQQKSSQAPKLLFHYYDKDFNNEADTPDNFQSRRPNTSFCFLDIRSPGLGDTAMYLCATSRDSGQPQHFGDGTRLSIL.

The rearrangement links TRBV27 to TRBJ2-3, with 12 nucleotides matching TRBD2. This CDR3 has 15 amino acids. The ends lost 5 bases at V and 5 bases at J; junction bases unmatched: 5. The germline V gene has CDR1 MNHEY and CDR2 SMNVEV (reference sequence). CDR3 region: CASSPTTSGRDTQYF. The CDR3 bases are TGTGCCAGCAGTCCGACGACTAGCGGGAGAGATACGCAGTATTTT.

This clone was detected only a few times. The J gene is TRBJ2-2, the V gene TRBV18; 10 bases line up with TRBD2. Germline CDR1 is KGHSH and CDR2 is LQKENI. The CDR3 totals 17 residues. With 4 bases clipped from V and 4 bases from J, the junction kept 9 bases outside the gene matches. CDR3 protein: CASSRLLAGESTGELFF. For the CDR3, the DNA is TGTGCCAGCTCACGCCTGCTAGCGGGAGAGTCCACCGGGGAGCTGTTTTTT.

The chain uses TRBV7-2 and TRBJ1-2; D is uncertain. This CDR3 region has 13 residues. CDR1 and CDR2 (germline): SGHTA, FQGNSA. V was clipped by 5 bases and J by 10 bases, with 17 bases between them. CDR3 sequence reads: CASSPLSRSPYTF. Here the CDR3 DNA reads TGTGCCAGCAGCCCCCTCTCGAGGAGTCCCTACACCTTC.

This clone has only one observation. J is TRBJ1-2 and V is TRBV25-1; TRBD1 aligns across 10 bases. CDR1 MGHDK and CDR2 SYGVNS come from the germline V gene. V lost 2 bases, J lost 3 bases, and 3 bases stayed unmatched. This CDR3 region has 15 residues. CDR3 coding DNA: TGTGCCAGCAGTGAACCCGGGACAGGGGACTATGGCTACACCTTC. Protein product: CASSEPGTGDYGYTF.

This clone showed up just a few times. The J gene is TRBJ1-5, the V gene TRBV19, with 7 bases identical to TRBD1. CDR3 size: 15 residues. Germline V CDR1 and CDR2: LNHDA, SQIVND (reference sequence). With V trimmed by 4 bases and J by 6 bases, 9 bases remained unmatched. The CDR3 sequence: CASSTRTGGGQPQHF. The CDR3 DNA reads TGTGCCAGTAGTACTAGGACAGGAGGGGGTCAGCCCCAGCATTTT. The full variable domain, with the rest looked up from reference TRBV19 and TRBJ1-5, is DGGITQSPKYLFRKEGQNVTLSCEQNLNHDAMYWYRQDPGQGLRLIYYSQIVNDFQKGDIAEGYSVSREKKESFPLTVTSAQKNPTAFYLCASSTRTGGGQPQHFGDGTRLSIL.

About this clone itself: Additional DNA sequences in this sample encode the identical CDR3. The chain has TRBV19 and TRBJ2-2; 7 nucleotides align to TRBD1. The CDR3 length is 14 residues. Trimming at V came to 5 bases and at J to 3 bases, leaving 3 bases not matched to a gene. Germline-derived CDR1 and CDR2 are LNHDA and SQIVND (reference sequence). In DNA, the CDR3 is TGTGCCAGTAGTTGGACAGGCGACACCGGGGAGCTGTTTTTT. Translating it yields CASSWTGDTGELFF.